This TCR beta chain was identified during a study of blood T cell repertoires in COVID-19 (TCRdb year 2020). Regarding the research as a whole: Collaborator samples came from the United States, Italy and Spain and covered acute and convalescent phases of COVID-19. The prospective study material was composed of cDNA or gDNA derived from T cells, B-cell-depleted T cells, or PBMCs. Deeply sampled blood TCRbeta repertoires from subjects exposed to, actively infected with, or recovered from COVID-19 were included in the dataset. The repertoires were released in a freely available public database meant as a resource for research on the immune response to SARS-CoV-2. The samples were drawn from two sources: the first 160 participants of the ongoing ImmuneRACE study, and over 1,000 subjects contributed by 6 global collaborators. Nearly every sample came with metadata listing a de-identified subject ID, COVID-19 status, age in years and sex. Where available, HLA class I and class II types were obtained from metadata supplied by the sample provider rather than from assay-based typing. The investigation overall reported the following: Clinical and demographic metadata were provided uncurated, with the amount varying by source and participant.

One collaborating source in Seattle enrolled patients during active infection and followed them longitudinally through the course of disease. Each collaborating institution followed its own protocols to collect whole blood in K2EDTA tubes. For TCRbeta analysis, collaborators shipped samples as frozen whole blood, isolated PBMCs, or DNA extracted from either of those sample types. TCRbeta CDR3 regions were amplified from genomic DNA using the immunoSEQ Assay, a bias-controlled multiplex PCR. The paper's data handling went like this. The number of nucleated cells in each sample was estimated by amplification of reference gene primers within the assay. Sequence reads were collapsed and filtered to measure the absolute abundance of every unique TCRbeta CDR3 rearrangement. For each sample, productive Simpson clonality was calculated by taking the square root of Simpson's diversity index across productive rearrangements. Not all clones reach the TCRdb copy of this immuneACCESS table, which keeps in-frame sequences only. Checked studies attribute under half of the gap to unresolved V genes and leave the rest unexplained. V and J calls and clone size come straight from that table; D and trimming were deduced from the DNA. The sample records 150,000 to 250,000 clones, 94% of which are singletons. The biggest ten clones account for about 0.76% of the sample.

A word on this clone: What this receptor recognizes is not known. Per-nucleotide qualities are absent, and no much larger clonotype sits a single base away.

Inclusive of the bounding cysteine and phenylalanine, the CDR3 is 12 residues long. Solely the CDR3 DNA is kept, with 36 bases framed from the first base. CDR1 and CDR2, looked up from the germline V gene, are KGHDR and SFDVKD. Trimming costs V 9 bases and J 5 bases, and their ends lie 11 bases apart. The source is a man younger than 40 with COVID-19, enrolled during active disease. This chain is built from TRBV24-1 and TRBJ2-3; the D region possibly corresponds to TRBD2 (5 bases align). The source material was peripheral blood. The CDR3 region: CATRGEGDTQYF. The nucleotide sequence reads TGTGCCACCCGGGGAGAGGGAGATACGCAGTATTTT.